The 6 T cell receptor beta chains in this list originate from one sample, sequenced in a study of T cells in Graves' hyperthyroidism and ophthalmopathy. Template material for amplifying TCR beta CDR3 regions consisted of RNA transcripts. RT-PCR in the first round (using the HTBI primer set) targeted the TCR CDR3. TCRdb itself ran the multiplex PCR reads through MiXCR, one entry per CDR3 protein. Of more than 95,000 distinct CDR3 sequences in the sample, over 45% were seen once. Source material: blood. Source of these receptors: a man between 35 and 55 years old with Graves' hyperthyroidism.

As DNA, the CDR3 is TGCGCCAGCAGCGCCTGGACAGGCTGGGACGCTGAAGCTTTCTTT. Translation gives CASSAWTGWDAEAFF. The J gene is TRBJ1-1, the V gene TRBV4-1; 7 bases align to TRBD1. Germline trimming cut 5 bases from V and 6 bases from J; bases unmatched to any gene: 12. The germline CDR1 and CDR2 sequences are MGHRA and YSYEKL. CDR3 length equals 15 residues.

The chain links TRBV2 to TRBJ2-7; TRBD2 might be the D (5 bases). The CDR3 length is 13 residues. Germline V gene lookup returns CDR1 SNHLY and CDR2 FYNNEI. The V gene lost 7 bases and the J gene lost 3 bases, with 13 bases spanning the gap. The CDR3 region is CASILGLDYEQYV. As DNA, the CDR3 is TGTGCCAGCATCCTCGGACTCGACTACGAGCAGTACGTC.

As for this clonotype: Here the CDR3 omits its conserved ending phenylalanine or tryptophan, so a read error is the likely source. The V and J genes are TRBV5-6 and TRBJ2-3, with D unresolved. The CDR3 has 15 residues. V lost 0 bases and J 11 bases, leaving 19 bases between the germline ends. Germline V CDR1 and CDR2: SGHDT, YYEEEE. In nucleotides, the CDR3 is TGTGCCAGCAGCTTGGTTGGCGGAAGCTACAATGAGCAGTATTTG. This codes for CASSLVGGSYNEQYL.

This chain links TRBV29-1 with TRBJ1-5; a weak D match, TRBD1 (6 bases). Germline V gives CDR1 SQVTM, CDR2 ANQGSEA. The CDR3 is 15 amino acids. V dropped 8 bases and J dropped 4 bases, with 21 bases sitting between them. The CDR3 here is CSSEALGQGNQPQHF. The CDR3 DNA follows: TGCAGCAGTGAAGCGCTCGGCCAGGGGAATCAGCCCCAGCATTTT.

In this sample, this clonotype turned up many times. V usage is TRBV20-1 and J usage is TRBJ2-2, with 8 bases matching TRBD2. Trimming took 0 bases from V and 2 from J; bases not matched to a gene: 11. The CDR3 extends over 18 amino acids. The germline V gene encodes CDR1 DFQATT and CDR2 SNEGSKA (reference sequence). The CDR3 protein is CSARDYRIAGLNTGELFF. The CDR3 DNA reads as TGCAGTGCTAGAGATTATCGAATAGCGGGGCTCAACACCGGGGAGCTGTTTTTT.

V gene TRBV2 combines with J gene TRBJ2-1; TRBD2 matches at 14 bases. The CDR3 totals 17 residues. Looked up from germline, CDR1 is SNHLY and CDR2 is FYNNEI. V lost 4 bases, J lost 5 bases, and 7 bases stayed unmatched. The CDR3 here is CASSGARTSGGHNEQFF. The DNA of the CDR3 is TGTGCCAGCAGTGGAGCCCGGACTAGCGGGGGGCACAATGAGCAGTTCTTC.